A single sample gave rise to the 16 T cell receptor beta chains below, sequenced in a study of tumor-infiltrating lymphocytes in primary liver carcinoma. Making TCR beta cDNA involved roughly 500 ng total RNA and a constant-region primer. Slightly modified ARM-PCR, run as three nested multiplex PCR rounds, produced the TCR beta libraries. The study ran its first two PCR rounds for 9 to 10 cycles each, using TRBV1-TRBV30 forward primers and a C-beta reverse primer. Using its own MiXCR run on the multiplex PCR reads, TCRdb lists one record per CDR3 protein. This table holds approximately 330,000 distinct CDR3 sequences, approximately 65% found once. Germline DNA was also extracted, and blood RNA derived from unsorted whole blood. The sequencing sample was made of peripheral blood. Source of these receptors: a middle-aged man with primary liver carcinoma and hepatitis B virus infection.

This clonotype has a count of ten or more. The chain employs TRBV10-3 and TRBJ2-3; 7 bases match TRBD1. CDR1 and CDR2 (germline): ENHRY, SYGVKD. The CDR3 is 13 amino acids. V shed 6 bases, J shed 3 bases, and the junction held 3 bases outside the gene matches. CDR3 in DNA: TGTGCCATCAGGACACAGGGGACAGATACGCAGTATTTT. It codes for CAIRTQGTDTQYF.

This clonotype was counted many times. The CDR3 region is CASSLTGGSGNTIYF. The CDR3 DNA reads TGCGCCAGCAGCTTGACAGGGGGCTCTGGAAACACCATATATTTT. The chain links TRBV4-1 to TRBJ1-3; TRBD1 agrees at 9 bases. This CDR3 comprises 15 residues. The ends lost 5 bases at V and 0 bases at J; junction bases unmatched: 2. CDR1 is MGHRA and CDR2 is YSYEKL in the germline V gene.

The gene calls are TRBV7-9 and TRBJ2-5, with unresolved D. Between the trimmed V and J ends, which lost 5 bases and 4 bases, there was a span of 8 bases. In germline, CDR1 is SEHNR, CDR2 FQNEAQ (reference sequence). This CDR3 comprises 12 residues. CDR3 sequence (DNA): TGTGCCAGCAGCCGCCCCATAGAGACCCAGTACTTC. Protein: CASSRPIETQYF.

This clonotype turned up a few times. The chain couples TRBV5-6 to TRBJ1-1, with D hard to call. CDR1 is SGHDT, CDR2 YYEEEE, per germline. With 2 bases removed from V and 7 bases from J, the gap between germline ends came to 15 bases. This CDR3 region has 14 residues. The CDR3 here is CASSFQARGDEAFF. DNA of the CDR3: TGTGCCAGCAGCTTCCAGGCTCGTGGTGATGAAGCTTTCTTT.

Notes on this clonotype: One end of the junction fails to match germline, which may point to a read error. The J gene is TRBJ2-5, the V gene TRBV11-1; D call uncertain. Germline CDR1 is SGHAT and CDR2 is FQDESV (reference sequence). The CDR3 sequence is 13 residues long. The CDR3 region is CVSSPRPGETQYF. CDR3 in DNA: TGTGTCAGCAGTCCCCGGCCCGGGGAGACCCAGTACTTC.

V and J are TRBV5-5 and TRBJ1-5; 9 bases align to TRBD1. This CDR3 spans 15 amino acids. Germline V CDR1 and CDR2: SGHKS, YYEKEE (reference sequence). J was trimmed by 5 bases and V by 0 bases; bases with no gene match: 3. The CDR3 DNA reads as TGTGCCAGCAGCTTGGGGGGACAGGGCCATCAGCCCCAGCATTTT. This sequence encodes CASSLGGQGHQPQHF.

V gene TRBV11-1 combines with J gene TRBJ2-3; D not certain. This CDR3 is 11 amino acids long. Germline loops: CDR1 SGHAT, CDR2 FQDESV (reference sequence). Trimming stripped 4 bases from V and 10 bases from J, with 9 bases between. The DNA for the CDR3 is TGTGCCAGCAGCTCGCATTATGCGCAGTATTTT. It is translated as CASSSHYAQYF. Together with reference TRBV11-1 and TRBJ2-3, the CDR3 gives the full variable domain: EAEVAQSPRYKITEKSQAVAFWCDPISGHATLYWYRQILGQGPELLVQFQDESVVDDSQLPKDRFSAERLKGVDSTLKIQPAELGDSAMYLCASSSHYAQYFGPGTRLTVL.

V usage is TRBV24-1 and J usage is TRBJ2-1; TRBD1 aligns across 7 bases. With 6 bases clipped from V and 6 bases from J, the junction kept 4 bases outside the gene matches. CDR3 length: 13 amino acids. The germline V gene has CDR1 KGHDR and CDR2 SFDVKD. The CDR3 region is CATSNDRVNEQFF. The CDR3 DNA follows: TGTGCCACCAGTAATGACAGGGTCAATGAGCAGTTCTTC.

This clonotype was recorded only once. One end of the junction does not line up with germline, which may come from a read error. This chain connects TRBV11-2 to TRBJ1-1, with unresolved D. Germline V gene sequence: CDR1 SGHAT, CDR2 FQNNGV. The CDR3 is 17 amino acids. The CDR3 loop is CASSLDHSRSMNIEAFF. The CDR3 bases are TGTGCCAGCAGCTTAGATCACTCCAGGAGCATGAACATTGAAGCTTTCTTT.

V and J are TRBV6-2 or TRBV6-3 and TRBJ1-5; 8 bases line up with TRBD1. Losses at the gene ends were 2 bases for V and 12 bases for J; bases not matched to a gene: 12. The CDR3 length is 15 residues. From germline, CDR1 is MNHEY and CDR2 SVGEGT. CDR3 loop: CASSYPGQGGEHQHF. In DNA form, the CDR3 reads TGTGCCAGCAGTTACCCCGGACAGGGAGGTGAGCACCAGCATTTT.

In the case of this clonotype: Just one base apart from a much larger clone, this may be a read error. The V and J genes are TRBV6-2 or TRBV6-3 and TRBJ2-7; the D is unclear. Germline values: CDR1 MNHEY, CDR2 SVGEGT. The CDR3 extends over 12 amino acids. V shed 2 bases and J shed 7 bases, with 9 bases lying between them. The CDR3 DNA reads as TGTGCCAGCAGTTACAGTGGTCCAGAGCAGTACTTC. The encoded protein is CASSYSGPEQYF.

In nucleotides, the CDR3 is TGTGCCAGCAGTCCAGGTTCACTCGCCTACGAGCAGTACTTC. This sequence encodes CASSPGSLAYEQYF. The J gene is TRBJ2-7, the V gene TRBV11-2; D is ambiguous. The CDR3 contains 14 residues. Trimming pared 6 bases from V and 2 bases from J, leaving 14 bases between. Germline-derived CDR1 and CDR2 are SGHAT and FQNNGV.

This clonotype was seen once. The rearrangement links TRBV5-6 to TRBJ2-1, with D perhaps matching TRBD2 (6 bases). Looked up from germline, CDR1 is SGHDT and CDR2 is YYEEEE. V was shortened by 1 base and J by 9 bases, with 17 bases between the two germline ends. The CDR3 spans 15 residues. This CDR3 is CASSLRDWVRSEQFF. The DNA for the CDR3 is TGTGCCAGCAGCTTGCGGGACTGGGTTAGGAGTGAGCAGTTCTTC. The entire variable domain, with the rest obtained from reference TRBV5-6 and TRBJ2-1, is as follows: DAGVTQSPTHLIKTRGQQVTLRCSPKSGHDTVSWYQQALGQGPQFIFQYYEEEERQRGNFPDRFSGHQFPNYSSELNVNALLLGDSALYLCASSLRDWVRSEQFFGPGTRLTVL.

The chain employs TRBV7-9 and TRBJ2-5; either TRBD1 or TRBD2 may supply D (6 bases each). Germline CDR1 reads SEHNR; CDR2 reads FQNEAQ (reference sequence). The V gene lost 6 bases and the J gene lost 3 bases, with 11 bases spanning the gap. The CDR3 is 13 amino acids. The CDR3 sequence is CASRRRGEETQYF. The CDR3 DNA sequence: TGTGCCAGCAGACGGAGGGGGGAAGAGACCCAGTACTTC.

This clonotype was observed a handful of times. CDR3 in amino acids: CASSGQGNTEAFF. CDR3 nucleotide sequence: TGTGCCAGCAGTGGACAGGGGAACACTGAAGCTTTCTTT. The chain is built from TRBV28 and TRBJ1-1; TRBD1 matches at 8 bases. This CDR3 spans 13 amino acids. Germline assignment: CDR1 MDHEN and CDR2 SYDVKM. The junction had 0 bases not matched to a gene; V was cut back by 5 bases and J by 1 base. Supplemented by reference TRBV28 and TRBJ1-1, the full variable domain reads DVKVTQSSRYLVKRTGEKVFLECVQDMDHENMFWYRQDPGLGLRLIYFSYDVKMKEKGDIPEGYSVSREKKERFSLILESASTNQTSMYLCASSGQGNTEAFFGQGTRLTVV.

This clonotype has at least ten counts. The gene calls are TRBV29-1 and TRBJ2-7; 8 bases line up with TRBD2. The CDR3 consists of 14 residues. Germline V gene lookup returns CDR1 SQVTM and CDR2 ANQGSEA. V lost 3 bases to trimming and J lost 0 bases; unmatched junction nucleotides: 4. The DNA of the CDR3 is TGCAGCGTTGACAACGGGGGGGGCTCCTACGAGCAGTACTTC. Protein sequence: CSVDNGGGSYEQYF.